This T cell receptor beta chain was recorded in a study of shared clonotypes between healthy human individuals. Here immunoSEQ multiplex PCR was the method, and the copy in TCRdb shows in-frame clones only, minus some. The profile covers about 460,000 clones, with about 74% appearing a single time and 12% taken by the ten largest. V was pared by 4 bases and J by 3 bases, with 13 bases between. This CDR3 has 15 amino acids. The germline CDR1 and CDR2 sequences are KGHSY and FQNENV. Donors comprised healthy HIV-negative adults lacking recent acute infections or vaccinations. Sequenced input: PBMCs. This sequence was found in a woman aged 40 to 50 in good health. Some clones in this sample may be carry-over from other donors' samples. The V call is TRBV16, the J call TRBJ2-1; D not certain. The CDR3 here is CASSRAGNGYNEQFF. The CDR3 DNA sequence: TGTGCCAGCAGCCGGGCAGGAAATGGCTACAATGAGCAGTTCTTC.